These T cell receptor beta chains were read from a single sample in a study of cytomegalovirus exposure and HLA in healthy donors. The repertoire was sequenced with immunoSEQ multiplex PCR; TCRdb's copy has only in-frame clones and lacks some. The sample carries 200,000 to 250,000 clones, about 85% recorded once. Sequenced: PBMCs. The receptors here all came from a human donor in good health. The CDR3 runs from the conserved cysteine through the conserved F or W. D genes are given only for firm matches. Only part of the rows carry a size: once, few, many, or a class if the clone is expanded.

>NA|NA|TRBV30|TRBJ2-7
CAWIGGPYAYYYEQYF
TGTGCCTGGATCGGGGGTCCTTATGCTTATTACTACGAGCAGTACTTC
>TRBD1|NA|TRBV7-8|TRBJ1-1
CASSLRGRGQGTNTEAFF
TGTGCCAGCAGCTTAAGGGGTCGGGGACAGGGGACGAACACTGAAGCTTTCTTT
>NA|NA|TRBV5-1|TRBJ2-3
CASSPFNRATTDTQYF
TGCGCCAGCAGTCCCTTCAACAGGGCTACCACAGATACGCAGTATTTT
>TRBD1|NA|TRBV7-6|TRBJ1-1
CASSLRQTGMNTEAFF
TGTGCCAGCAGCTTAAGGCAGACAGGGATGAACACTGAAGCTTTCTTT
>NA|NA|TRBV21-1|TRBJ2-7
CASSYGGDADSYEQYF
TGTGCCAGCAGCTACGGGGGGGATGCCGACTCCTACGAGCAGTACTTC
>NA|once|TRBV21-1|TRBJ2-1
CASSKVVLTGKYNEQFF
TGTGCCAGCAGCAAAGTAGTCTTGACAGGAAAATACAATGAGCAGTTCTTC
>TRBD2|NA|TRBV5-1|TRBJ2-1
CASSSGLAGNEQFF
TGCGCCAGCAGCAGCGGACTAGCGGGGAATGAGCAGTTCTTC
>NA|NA|TRBV13|TRBJ1-1
CASSLVFGGLNTEAFF
TGTGCCAGCAGCTTAGTGTTTGGGGGCTTGAACACTGAAGCTTTCTTT
>TRBD1|NA|TRBV2|TRBJ2-1
CASSYTEPGTGGFYFNEQFF
TGTGCCAGCAGCTACACCGAGCCCGGGACAGGGGGATTCTATTTCAATGAGCAGTTCTTC
>TRBD1|NA|TRBV4-1|TRBJ1-5
CASSPGTGGVNQPQHF
TGCGCCAGCAGCCCCGGGACAGGGGGCGTCAATCAGCCCCAGCATTTT
>NA|NA|TRBV5-1|TRBJ2-2
CASSSGGANTGELFF
TGCGCCAGCAGCTCCGGCGGGGCTAACACCGGGGAGCTGTTTTTT
>TRBD1|once|TRBV6-1|TRBJ2-7
CASRPGQVTYEQYF
TGTGCCAGCAGGCCGGGACAGGTAACCTACGAGCAGTACTTC
>NA|NA|TRBV19|TRBJ2-2
CASISQDTGELFF
TGTGCCAGTATTTCCCAGGACACCGGGGAGCTGTTTTTT
>TRBD1|NA|TRBV5-4|TRBJ1-2
CASSPDRVKYGYTF
TGTGCCAGCAGCCCGGACAGGGTAAAGTATGGCTACACCTTC
>NA|NA|TRBV13|TRBJ2-7
CASSLTRGVYYEQYF
TGTGCCAGCAGCTTAACCAGGGGCGTTTACTACGAGCAGTACTTC
>NA|NA|TRBV30|TRBJ2-1
CACSPFWGAGLNEQFF
TGTGCCTGTTCCCCCTTTTGGGGAGCTGGACTAAATGAGCAGTTCTTC
>NA|NA|TRBV6-6|TRBJ2-4
CASSYSGGNIQYF
TGTGCCAGCAGTTACTCTGGAGGGAACATTCAGTACTTC
>NA|NA|TRBV7-9|TRBJ2-5
CASSSRGQETQYF
TGTGCCAGCAGCTCCAGAGGCCAAGAGACCCAGTACTTC
>TRBD2|NA|TRBV7-3|TRBJ2-1
CASSFHSGSRNEQFF
TGTGCCAGCAGCTTTCATAGCGGGAGTCGCAATGAGCAGTTCTTC
>NA|NA|TRBV5-1|TRBJ2-5
CASSSGQPQETQYF
TGCGCCAGCAGCTCTGGACAGCCTCAAGAGACCCAGTACTTC
>NA|NA|TRBV28|TRBJ2-3
CATQGVGDTQYF
TGTGCCACACAGGGAGTCGGGGATACGCAGTATTTT
>NA|NA|TRBV11-2|TRBJ2-2
CASSHGSVDTGELFF
TGTGCCAGCAGCCACGGGAGTGTGGACACCGGGGAGCTGTTTTTT
>TRBD2|NA|TRBV5-1|TRBJ2-7
CASSLAGRTSYEQYF
TGCGCCAGCAGCTTAGCGGGACGGACGTCCTACGAGCAGTACTTC
>NA|NA|TRBV5-1|TRBJ2-3
CASSLVRASDTDTQYF
TGCGCCAGCAGCTTGGTTAGGGCTAGCGACACAGATACGCAGTATTTT
>NA|NA|TRBV10-3|TRBJ2-7
CAISETDDRTEQYF
TGTGCCATCAGTGAGACCGACGACAGGACAGAGCAGTACTTC
>NA|NA|TRBV7-8|TRBJ2-2
CASSLLGEGGTGELFF
TGTGCCAGCAGCTTATTGGGAGAAGGGGGCACCGGGGAGCTGTTTTTT
>NA|NA|TRBV29-1|TRBJ2-7
CSVEGANYYEQYF
TGCAGCGTGGAAGGGGCAAATTACTACGAGCAGTACTTC
>TRBD2|NA|TRBV18|TRBJ2-1
CASSPPGTSGRYSYNEQFF
TGTGCCAGCTCACCACCCGGGACTAGCGGGAGGTACTCCTACAATGAGCAGTTCTTC
>NA|NA|TRBV29-1|TRBJ1-1
CSVEDMTANEAFF
TGCAGCGTTGAAGATATGACAGCGAATGAAGCTTTCTTT
>TRBD1|NA|TRBV6-1|TRBJ1-2
CASTTGGTIGYTF
TGTGCCAGCACGACAGGGGGGACGATCGGCTACACCTTC
>TRBD1|NA|TRBV10-3|TRBJ1-2
CAISEISPPGGAGYTF
TGTGCCATCAGTGAGATATCCCCTCCAGGGGGTGCCGGCTACACCTTC